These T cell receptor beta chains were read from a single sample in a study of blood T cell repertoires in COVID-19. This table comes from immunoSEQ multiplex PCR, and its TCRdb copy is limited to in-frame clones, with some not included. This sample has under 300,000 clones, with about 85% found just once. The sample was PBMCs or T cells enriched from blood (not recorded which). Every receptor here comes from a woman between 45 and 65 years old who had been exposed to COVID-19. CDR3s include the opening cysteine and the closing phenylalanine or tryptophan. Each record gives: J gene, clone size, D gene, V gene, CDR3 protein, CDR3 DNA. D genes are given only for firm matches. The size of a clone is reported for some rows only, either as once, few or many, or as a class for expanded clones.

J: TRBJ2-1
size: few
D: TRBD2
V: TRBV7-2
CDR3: CASRQESGGPYNEQFF
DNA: TGTGCCAGCAGACAAGAGAGCGGGGGGCCCTACAATGAGCAGTTCTTC

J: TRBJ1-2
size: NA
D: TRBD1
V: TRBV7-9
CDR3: CASSFRQGYGYTF
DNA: TGTGCCAGCAGCTTCCGACAGGGTTATGGCTACACCTTC

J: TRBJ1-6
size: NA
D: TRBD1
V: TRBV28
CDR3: CASSRQDRDNSPLHF
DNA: TGTGCCAGCAGTCGCCAGGACAGGGATAATTCACCCCTCCACTTT

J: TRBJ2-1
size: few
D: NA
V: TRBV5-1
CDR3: CASSLGGSSYNEQFF
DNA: TGCGCCAGCAGCTTGGGGGGCAGCTCCTACAATGAGCAGTTCTTC

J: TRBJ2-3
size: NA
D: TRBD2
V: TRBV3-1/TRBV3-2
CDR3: CASSQTASGGTDTQYF
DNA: TGTGCCAGCAGCCAAACCGCTAGCGGGGGGACAGATACGCAGTATTTT

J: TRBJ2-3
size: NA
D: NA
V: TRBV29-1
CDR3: CSVGVLVASDTQYF
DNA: TGCAGCGTTGGGGTACTAGTAGCGTCAGATACGCAGTATTTT

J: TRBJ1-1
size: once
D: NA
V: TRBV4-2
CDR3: CASSTDADTEAFF
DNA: TGTGCCAGCAGCACCGATGCGGACACTGAAGCTTTCTTT

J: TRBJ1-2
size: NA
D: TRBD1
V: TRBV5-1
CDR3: CASSPAYPSDRTGYGYTF
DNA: TGCGCCAGCAGCCCAGCGTACCCCTCGGACAGGACCGGCTATGGCTACACCTTC

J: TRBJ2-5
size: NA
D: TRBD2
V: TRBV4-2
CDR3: CASSQEGLAGETQYF
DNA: TGTGCCAGCAGCCAAGAAGGACTAGCCGGGGAGACCCAGTACTTC

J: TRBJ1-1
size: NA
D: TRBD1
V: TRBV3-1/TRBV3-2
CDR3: CASSQVHGTANTEAFF
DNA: TGTGCCAGCAGCCAAGTCCACGGGACAGCCAACACTGAAGCTTTCTTT

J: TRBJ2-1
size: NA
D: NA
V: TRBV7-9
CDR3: CASSPLDGSVAYNEQFF
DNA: TGTGCCAGCAGCCCCCTCGACGGGAGTGTAGCCTACAATGAGCAGTTCTTC

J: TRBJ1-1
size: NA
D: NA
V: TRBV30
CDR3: CAWSQENTEAFF
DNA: TGTGCCTGGAGTCAGGAGAACACTGAAGCTTTCTTT

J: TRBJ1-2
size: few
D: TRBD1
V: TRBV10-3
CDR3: CAINDPPRQGRTYGYTF
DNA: TGTGCCATCAACGACCCACCCCGACAGGGGAGGACCTATGGCTACACCTTC

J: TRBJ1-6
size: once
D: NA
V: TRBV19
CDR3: CASSIRGNSPLHF
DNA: TGTGCCAGTAGTATAAGAGGGAATTCACCCCTCCACTTT

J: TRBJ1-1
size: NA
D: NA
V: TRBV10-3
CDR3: CAIRPETGPNTEAFF
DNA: TGTGCCATCAGACCCGAGACAGGCCCGAACACTGAAGCTTTCTTT

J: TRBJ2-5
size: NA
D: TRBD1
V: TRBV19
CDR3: CASSPRDRAEETQYF
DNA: TGTGCCAGTAGTCCCCGGGACAGGGCCGAAGAGACCCAGTACTTC

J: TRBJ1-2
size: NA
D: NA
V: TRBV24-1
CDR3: CATSDAQTAYYGYTF
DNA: TGTGCCACCAGTGATGCGCAGACAGCCTACTATGGCTACACCTTC

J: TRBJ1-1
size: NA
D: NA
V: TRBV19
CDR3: CASSPVQGTKAFF
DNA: TGTGCCAGTAGCCCGGTACAGGGAACGAAAGCTTTCTTT

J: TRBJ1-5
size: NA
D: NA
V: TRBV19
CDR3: CASSIVSGSNQPQHF
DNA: TGTGCCAGTAGTATAGTATCCGGTAGCAATCAGCCCCAGCATTTT

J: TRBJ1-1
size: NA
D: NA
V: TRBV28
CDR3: CASSIVNTEAFF
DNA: TGTGCCAGCAGCATAGTGAACACTGAAGCTTTCTTT

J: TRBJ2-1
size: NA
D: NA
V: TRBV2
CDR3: CASSERRYNEQFF
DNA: TGTGCCAGCAGTGAGAGGAGATACAATGAGCAGTTCTTC

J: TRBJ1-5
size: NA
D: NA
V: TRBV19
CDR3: CASSRQYSNQPQHF
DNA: TGTGCCAGTAGTCGACAGTATAGCAATCAGCCCCAGCATTTT

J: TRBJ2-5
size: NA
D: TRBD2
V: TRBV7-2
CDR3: CASSPGLAGLQETQYF
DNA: TGTGCCAGCAGCCCCGGACTAGCGGGGCTCCAAGAGACCCAGTACTTC

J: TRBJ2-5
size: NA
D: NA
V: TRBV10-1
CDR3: CASSGDLKETQYF
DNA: TGCGCCAGCAGTGGGGACTTAAAAGAGACCCAGTACTTC

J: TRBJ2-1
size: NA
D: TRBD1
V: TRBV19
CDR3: CASMPGQGRSNEQFF
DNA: TGTGCCAGTATGCCTGGACAGGGGAGGAGCAATGAGCAGTTCTTC

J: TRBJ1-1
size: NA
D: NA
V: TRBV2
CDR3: CASSPGTEAFF
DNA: TGTGCCAGCAGCCCCGGTACTGAAGCTTTCTTT

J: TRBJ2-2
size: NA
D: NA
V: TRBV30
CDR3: CAGRRNTGELFF
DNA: TGTGCCGGCCGGAGGAACACCGGGGAGCTGTTTTTT

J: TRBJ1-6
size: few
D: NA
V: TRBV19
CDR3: CASRIGGRSNSSPLHF
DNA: TGTGCCAGTAGGATAGGTGGCAGGTCTAATTCGTCACCCCTCCACTTT

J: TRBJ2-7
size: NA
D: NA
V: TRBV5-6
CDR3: CASSLVAKQASYEQYF
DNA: TGTGCCAGCAGCTTGGTGGCAAAACAGGCCTCCTACGAGCAGTACTTC

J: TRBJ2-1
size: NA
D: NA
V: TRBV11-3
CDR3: CASSYSRGSEQFF
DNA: TGTGCCAGCAGCTACTCTAGGGGGAGTGAGCAGTTCTTC

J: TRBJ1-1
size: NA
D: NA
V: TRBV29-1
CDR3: CSATGGVNTEAFF
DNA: TGCAGCGCCACGGGAGGGGTGAACACTGAAGCTTTCTTT

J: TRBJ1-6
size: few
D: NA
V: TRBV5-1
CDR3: CASSLDAVNSPLHF
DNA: TGCGCCAGCAGCTTGGATGCAGTTAATTCACCCCTCCACTTT

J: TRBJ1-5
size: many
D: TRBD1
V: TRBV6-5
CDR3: CASIMTGANQPQHF
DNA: TGTGCCAGCATCATGACAGGGGCCAATCAGCCCCAGCATTTT

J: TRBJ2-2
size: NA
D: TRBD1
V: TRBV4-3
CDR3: CASGQTGGNTGELFF
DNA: TGCGCCAGCGGACAGACAGGGGGCAACACCGGGGAGCTGTTTTTT

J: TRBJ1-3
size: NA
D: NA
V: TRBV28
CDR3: CASSPSSGRGNTIYF
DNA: TGTGCCAGCAGCCCAAGCTCAGGTAGAGGAAACACCATATATTTT

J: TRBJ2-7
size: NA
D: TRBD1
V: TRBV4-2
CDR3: CATSTGGDYEQYF
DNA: TGTGCCACCTCGACAGGGGGCGACTACGAGCAGTACTTC

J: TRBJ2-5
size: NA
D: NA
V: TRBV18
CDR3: CASSPFPGLGGQETQYF
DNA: TGTGCCAGCTCACCCTTTCCGGGCCTCGGAGGCCAAGAGACCCAGTACTTC

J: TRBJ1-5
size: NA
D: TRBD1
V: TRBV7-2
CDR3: CASSFLDRNQPQHF
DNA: TGTGCCAGCAGCTTCCTGGACAGGAATCAGCCCCAGCATTTT

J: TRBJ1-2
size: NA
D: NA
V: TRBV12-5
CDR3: CASAEDHYGYTF
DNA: TGTGCTAGTGCGGAGGATCACTATGGCTACACCTTC

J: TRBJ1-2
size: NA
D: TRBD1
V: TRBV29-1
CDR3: CSVGDRGPGGYGYTF
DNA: TGCAGCGTTGGTGACAGGGGCCCCGGGGGGTATGGCTACACCTTC

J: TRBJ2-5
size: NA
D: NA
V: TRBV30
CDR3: CAWSRTDQETQYF
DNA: TGTGCCTGGAGTCGAACAGATCAAGAGACCCAGTACTTC

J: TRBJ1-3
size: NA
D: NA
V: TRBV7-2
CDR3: CASSLVLSGNTIYF
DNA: TGTGCCAGCAGCTTAGTCCTCTCTGGAAACACCATATATTTT

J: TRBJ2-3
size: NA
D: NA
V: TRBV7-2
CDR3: CASSLSGSTDTQYF
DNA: TGTGCCAGCAGCTTATCTGGCAGCACAGATACGCAGTATTTT

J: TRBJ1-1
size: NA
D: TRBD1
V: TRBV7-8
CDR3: CASSRTGGPRNTEAFF
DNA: TGTGCCAGCAGCCGGACAGGGGGCCCGAGGAACACTGAAGCTTTCTTT

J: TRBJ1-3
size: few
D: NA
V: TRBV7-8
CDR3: CASSLVSGLTGRAGNTIYF
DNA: TGTGCCAGCAGCTTAGTATCTGGCCTCACAGGCCGAGCCGGAAACACCATATATTTT

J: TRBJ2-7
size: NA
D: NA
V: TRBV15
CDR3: CATSRGGQYEQYF
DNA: TGTGCCACCAGCAGAGGGGGGCAGTACGAGCAGTACTTC

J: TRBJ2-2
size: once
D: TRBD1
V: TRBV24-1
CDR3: CATSANDRGRTGELFF
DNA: TGTGCCACCAGTGCCAACGACAGGGGGAGAACCGGGGAGCTGTTTTTT